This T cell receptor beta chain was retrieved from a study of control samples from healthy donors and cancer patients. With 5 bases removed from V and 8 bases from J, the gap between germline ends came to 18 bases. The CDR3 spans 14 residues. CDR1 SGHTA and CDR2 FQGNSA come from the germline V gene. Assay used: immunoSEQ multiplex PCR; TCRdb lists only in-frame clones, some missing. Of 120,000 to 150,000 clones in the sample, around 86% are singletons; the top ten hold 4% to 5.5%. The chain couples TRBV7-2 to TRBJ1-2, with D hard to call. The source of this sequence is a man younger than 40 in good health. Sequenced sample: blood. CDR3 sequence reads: CASSDHPGPGGYTF. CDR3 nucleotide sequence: TGTGCCAGCAGCGACCACCCCGGACCGGGCGGCTACACCTTC.